The clone carrying this TCR beta chain occurred a few times. The time point was: patch test 1, 2 weeks after DPC sensitization. Documented treatment: therapeutic diphenylcyclopropenone sensitization with weekly scalp DPC. Researchers extracted total RNA from unfractionated whole blood. The data were obtained in a study of human T cells and chemical hapten exposure. Looking at the study overall: After 6 days, upper back 0.01% DPC patch tests were scored.

What the library attached to individual cDNA molecules were unique molecular identifiers. Using its own MiXCR run on the RACE reads, TCRdb lists one record per CDR3 protein. The sample lists 80,000 to 100,000 distinct CDR3 sequences, approximately 8% occurring once. The V gene's germline CDR1 is SNHLY and CDR2 FYNNEI. The CDR3 is made up of 14 amino acids. Trimming removed 2 bases at V and 4 bases at J, with 9 bases between. This receptor was identified in a woman aged 25 to 39 with alopecia areata. Some clones in this sample may be carry-over from other donors' samples. The gene calls are TRBV2 and TRBJ1-5; D unclear. Here the sequenced sample was whole blood, taken in connection with sensitization to the hapten diphenylcyclopropenone (DPC). CDR3 coding DNA: TGTGCCAGCAGTGAAAGTGTTGGTAATCAGCCCCAGCATTTT. Protein: CASSESVGNQPQHF.